The clone carrying this T cell receptor beta chain has a handful of counts. Its cognate antigen is unknown. These data are taken from a study of CD8 T cells in ankylosing spondylitis. Overall study results and limits: It was reported that disease-linked clones were significantly enriched in matched ankylosing spondylitis synovial fluid.

Trimming shortened V by 2 bases and J by 4 bases, and 11 bases separated the two germline ends. The CDR3 is made up of 15 amino acids. Germline CDR1 reads SGHTA; CDR2 reads FQGNSA. TCRdb called the 5' RACE reads again in MiXCR, with one record for every CDR3 protein. Among roughly 130,000 distinct CDR3 sequences listed, roughly 9% were seen once. The receptor comes from a male donor with ankylosing spondylitis or in good health (not recorded which). The V gene is TRBV7-2, the J gene TRBJ2-2; no definite D call. The specimen sequenced was blood, either unsorted or a sorted T cell fraction (not recorded which). The CDR3: CASSLTPSGTGELFF. The CDR3 DNA reads TGTGCCAGCAGCTTAACCCCATCAGGCACCGGGGAGCTGTTTTTT.